A single sample is the source of the 22 T cell receptor beta chains below, sequenced in a study of blood T cell repertoires in COVID-19. Profiled with immunoSEQ multiplex PCR; TCRdb holds only in-frame clones, not every one. The table lists approximately 150,000 clones, 86% of them singletons, with more than 3% in the top ten. Material for sequencing was peripheral blood. These receptors originate from a woman aged 70 to 79 with acute or convalescent COVID-19.

The chain couples TRBV7-8 to TRBJ1-1; the D gene is possibly TRBD1 (5 bases). CDR3 size: 15 residues. V was cut by 1 base and J by 6 bases, with 15 bases left in between. Germline V gene lookup returns CDR1 SGHVS and CDR2 FQNEAQ. CDR3 sequence: CASSLGGAVGSEAFF. CDR3 bases: TGTGCCAGCAGCTTAGGTGGGGCGGTAGGGTCTGAAGCTTTCTTT. Full variable domain (missing parts from reference TRBV7-8 and TRBJ1-1): GAGVSQSPRYKVAKRGQDVALRCDPISGHVSLFWYQQALGQGPEFLTYFQNEAQLDKSGLPSDRFFAERPEGSVSTLKIQRTQQEDSAVYLCASSLGGAVGSEAFFGQGTRLTVV.

This CDR3 reads CASSPPGQGSYEQYF. The DNA for the CDR3 is TGTGCCAGCAGCCCACCGGGACAGGGGTCCTACGAGCAGTACTTC. The chain employs TRBV11-2 and TRBJ2-7, with 10 bases aligning to TRBD1. This CDR3 comprises 15 residues. Germline CDR1 is SGHAT and CDR2 is FQNNGV. V shed 5 bases and J 1 base; nucleotides not matched to a gene: 5.

The chain carries TRBV9 and TRBJ1-2; D is perhaps TRBD1 (6 bases). Trimming removed 3 bases at V and 7 bases at J, with 16 bases between. Germline assignment: CDR1 SGDLS and CDR2 YYNGEE. The CDR3 runs to 14 residues. The CDR3 DNA is TGTGCCAGCAGCGCCCAACGCCACAGGGTTGGCTACACCTTC. This sequence encodes CASSAQRHRVGYTF.

The chain couples TRBV6-6 to TRBJ2-2; tentatively, D is TRBD1 (5 bases). CDR1 and CDR2 (germline): MNHNY, SVGAGI (reference sequence). The CDR3 covers 14 residues. V dropped 2 bases and J dropped 3 bases, with 7 bases sitting between them. CDR3 protein: CASSYQGYTGELFF. DNA of the CDR3: TGTGCCAGCAGTTACCAGGGATACACCGGGGAGCTGTTTTTT.

The chain joins TRBV4-1 to TRBJ2-3, with 12 bases aligning to TRBD2. The CDR3 loop spans 18 amino acids. Germline loops: CDR1 MGHRA, CDR2 YSYEKL. Trimming cost V 0 bases and J 5 bases; bases outside gene matches: 9. The chain's CDR3 is CASSQDLPTSGSVDTQYF. CDR3 DNA sequence: TGCGCCAGCAGCCAAGATCTCCCGACTAGCGGGAGTGTAGATACGCAGTATTTT.

CDR3 residues: CASSQLPGGQGGSYEQYF. The CDR3 DNA is TGTGCCAGCAGCCAACTCCCCGGCGGACAGGGGGGATCCTACGAGCAGTACTTC. V is TRBV7-9 and J is TRBJ2-7; 10 bases match TRBD1. This CDR3 comprises 18 residues. Germline lookup yields CDR1 SEHNR and CDR2 FQNEAQ (reference sequence). The V gene end was trimmed by 5 bases and the J gene end by 1 base; junction bases not matched to a gene: 14. The full variable domain, rest sourced from reference TRBV7-9 and TRBJ2-7, is DTGVSQNPRHKITKRGQNVTFRCDPISEHNRLYWYRQTLGQGPEFLTYFQNEAQLEKSRLLSDRFSAERPKGSFSTLEIQRTEQGDSAMYLCASSQLPGGQGGSYEQYFGPGTRLTVT.

The V call is TRBV5-1, the J call TRBJ2-1, with 11 bases identical to TRBD2. This CDR3 contains 16 residues. Germline-derived CDR1 and CDR2 are SGHRS and YFSETQ. V lost 1 base, J lost 3 bases, and 3 bases stayed unmatched. The CDR3 loop is CASSLLAGGVYNEQFF. The CDR3 coding sequence is TGCGCCAGCAGCTTGTTAGCGGGAGGGGTCTACAATGAGCAGTTCTTC.

The chain employs TRBV6-5 and TRBJ1-4; TRBD1 is a possible D gene (5 bases). The CDR3 totals 14 residues. Trimming took off 4 bases at V and 8 bases at J, with 14 bases between the two ends. Germline CDR1 and CDR2: MNHEY and SVGAGI. This CDR3 reads CASSFLGGKEKLFF. The CDR3 region has the DNA TGTGCCAGCAGTTTCCTCGGGGGGAAGGAAAAACTGTTTTTT.

The chain is built from TRBV5-4 and TRBJ1-2; D gene unclear. V lost 1 base to trimming and J lost 3 bases, with 7 bases between them. This CDR3 spans 13 amino acids. CDR1 and CDR2 (germline): SGHNT, YYREEE (reference sequence). CDR3 residues: CASSLSGHYGYTF. CDR3 in DNA: TGTGCCAGCAGCTTGTCGGGTCACTATGGCTACACCTTC.

This clone was counted only a few times. The rearrangement links TRBV7-2 to TRBJ1-2; D is unresolved. V was trimmed by 3 bases and J by 3 bases, leaving 8 bases between them. Germline-derived CDR1 and CDR2 are SGHTA and FQGNSA. There are 13 residues in the CDR3. CDR3 bases: TGTGCCAGCAGCTTTCTGGGAGACTATGGCTACACCTTC. Residues: CASSFLGDYGYTF.

This clone was detected a few times. This chain connects TRBV7-8 to TRBJ1-6; D is uncertain. Germline assignment: CDR1 SGHVS and CDR2 FQNEAQ. The CDR3 spans 14 residues. With 7 bases removed from V and 2 bases from J, the gap between germline ends came to 9 bases. The CDR3 loop is CASTPQTYNSPLHF. Written as DNA, the CDR3 is TGTGCCAGCACCCCCCAGACCTATAATTCACCCCTCCACTTT.

J is TRBJ1-5 and V is TRBV28; the D gene is possibly TRBD1 (6 bases). This CDR3 spans 15 amino acids. Trimming left V 6 bases short and J 2 bases short, with 14 bases between. Germline values: CDR1 MDHEN, CDR2 SYDVKM. The CDR3 coding sequence is TGTGCCAGCAGCCGGGCGGGGGCGGGCAATCAGCCCCAGCATTTT. It specifies CASSRAGAGNQPQHF.

This chain uses TRBV30 with TRBJ2-1; 9 bases agree with TRBD1. V lost 3 bases and J lost 5; bases outside the gene matches: 8. Per the germline V gene, CDR1 is GTSNPN and CDR2 is SVGIG (reference sequence). This CDR3 contains 15 residues. CDR3 in amino acids: CAWRLPQGANNEQFF. Here the CDR3 DNA reads TGTGCCTGGAGGTTACCACAGGGGGCCAACAATGAGCAGTTCTTC.

The gene calls are TRBV18 and TRBJ2-7; D remains ambiguous. The CDR3 extends over 15 amino acids. V lost 2 bases and J 2 bases, leaving 13 bases between the germline ends. Germline lookup yields CDR1 KGHSH and CDR2 LQKENI. CDR3 region: CASSPSLGLPYEQYF. CDR3 in DNA: TGTGCCAGCTCACCATCGCTTGGGCTCCCCTACGAGCAGTACTTC.

The chain recombines TRBV6-5 with TRBJ1-2, with 7 bases aligning to TRBD1. The CDR3 extends over 14 amino acids. From germline, CDR1 is MNHEY and CDR2 SVGAGI. Unmatched junction bases numbered 9, after V lost 5 bases and J lost 6 bases. CDR3 in DNA: TGTGCCAGCAGTCATGGGACAGAGATCCATGGCTACACCTTC. The encoded protein is CASSHGTEIHGYTF.

J is TRBJ2-4 and V is TRBV5-1; possibly TRBD2 for D (6 bases). Germline CDR1 SGHRS, CDR2 YFSETQ. V lost 0 bases to trimming and J lost 0 bases, with 10 bases between them. The CDR3 length is 16 residues. CDR3 nucleotide sequence: TGCGCCAGCAGCTTGGGGGAGGTGATAGCCAAAAACATTCAGTACTTC. Translation gives CASSLGEVIAKNIQYF. Using reference TRBV5-1 and TRBJ2-4 for the parts outside the CDR3, the full variable domain is KAGVTQTPRYLIKTRGQQVTLSCSPISGHRSVSWYQQTPGQGLQFLFEYFSETQRNKGNFPGRFSGRQFSNSRSEMNVSTLELGDSALYLCASSLGEVIAKNIQYFGAGTRLSVL.

This chain uses TRBV7-9 with TRBJ2-5, with a tentative D call TRBD2 (7 bases). The germline V gene encodes CDR1 SEHNR and CDR2 FQNEAQ (reference sequence). The CDR3 runs to 16 residues. V was pared by 6 bases and J by 2 bases, with 19 bases between. This chain's CDR3 is CASSPPPGGRQETQYF. The CDR3 DNA sequence: TGTGCCAGCAGTCCTCCTCCGGGGGGCCGGCAAGAGACCCAGTACTTC. Based on the CDR3 plus reference TRBV7-9 and TRBJ2-5, the full variable domain is DTGVSQNPRHKITKRGQNVTFRCDPISEHNRLYWYRQTLGQGPEFLTYFQNEAQLEKSRLLSDRFSAERPKGSFSTLEIQRTEQGDSAMYLCASSPPPGGRQETQYFGPGTRLLVL.

The genes are TRBV25-1 and TRBJ2-3; no clear D. This CDR3 region has 15 residues. CDR1 is MGHDK and CDR2 is SYGVNS in the germline V gene. V shed 1 base and J shed 0 bases, with 8 bases lying between them. CDR3 nucleotide sequence: TGTGCCAGCAGTGAATGGGCAGTTAGCACAGATACGCAGTATTTT. It encodes CASSEWAVSTDTQYF.

The J gene is TRBJ2-7, the V gene TRBV6-1; no reliable D call. The CDR3 contains 13 residues. Per germline, CDR1 MNHNS and CDR2 SASEGT. The V end was cut by 3 bases, the J end by 6 bases, with 12 bases between. This CDR3 reads CASSDLSRFEQYF. The CDR3 coding sequence is TGTGCCAGCAGTGACCTGTCTCGTTTCGAGCAGTACTTC.

The chain combines TRBV3-1 (or the pseudogene TRBV3-2) with TRBJ2-5, with 9 nucleotides matching TRBD2. CDR3 length: 17 amino acids. The J segment lost 5 bases and the V segment lost 1 base, leaving 11 bases of the junction unmatched. Germline V gene data show CDR1 as LGHDT and CDR2 as YNNKEL (reference sequence). The CDR3 loop is CASSQVVGGGARETQYF. The CDR3 nucleotides are TGTGCCAGCAGCCAAGTGGTCGGCGGGGGGGCCCGGGAGACCCAGTACTTC.

This clone occurred once. The chain recombines TRBV6-2 or TRBV6-3 with TRBJ1-2; a possible D gene is TRBD1 (6 bases). Germline CDR1 is MNHEY and CDR2 is SVGEGT. The V and J ends lost 6 bases and 7 bases respectively, with 18 bases between them. The CDR3 sequence is 14 residues long. The CDR3: CASSSRGQYGGYTF. In DNA form, the CDR3 reads TGTGCCAGCAGCTCCAGGGGTCAGTACGGTGGCTACACCTTC.

This clone was seen just once. The V call is TRBV7-2, the J call TRBJ2-1; 12 positions agree with TRBD2. The V gene's germline CDR1 is SGHTA and CDR2 FQGNSA. Trimming at V came to 1 base and at J to 6 bases, leaving 4 bases not matched to a gene. The CDR3 runs to 16 residues. The CDR3 region has the DNA TGTGCCAGCAGCTTAGAAGGGACTAGCGGGCTCAATGAGCAGTTCTTC. This encodes CASSLEGTSGLNEQFF. Full variable domain (rest looked up from reference TRBV7-2 and TRBJ2-1): GAGVSQSPSNKVTEKGKDVELRCDPISGHTALYWYRQSLGQGLEFLIYFQGNSAPDKSGLPSDRFSAERTGGSVSTLTIQRTQQEDSAVYLCASSLEGTSGLNEQFFGPGTRLTVL.